Listed here are 7 T cell receptor beta chains from one sample, sequenced in a study of blood T cells in healthy people across ages. The use of a sample-barcoded 5' primer and a J-beta primer mix characterized a second PCR of 7 to 11 cycles. TCRdb re-called the 5' RACE reads through MiXCR, storing one row per CDR3 protein. The table has around 520,000 distinct CDR3 sequences, approximately 26% seen once. In addition, the sample was reused for a study of T cells of mothers and their children.

The specimen was blood. Receptors originate from a boy aged 2 to 10 in good health.

Many counts were recorded for this clonotype. This CDR3 reads CASSQRTGSNQPQHF. CDR3 DNA: TGTGCCAGCAGTCAAAGGACAGGAAGCAATCAGCCCCAGCATTTT. The rearrangement uses TRBV6-5 and TRBJ1-5, with TRBD1 identical over 7 bases. The CDR3 consists of 15 residues. V gave up 5 bases and J gave up 1 base; unmatched junction bases: 5. The germline V gene encodes CDR1 MNHEY and CDR2 SVGAGI.

This chain links TRBV12-5 with TRBJ1-3; TRBD1 matches 8 bases. The CDR3 extends over 15 amino acids. The germline gives CDR1 LGHNT, CDR2 FRNRAP. Losses at the gene ends were 4 bases for V and 3 bases for J; bases not matched to a gene: 5. DNA for the CDR3: TGTGCTAGTGGTTCCGGACAGGGTAATGGAAACACCATATATTTT. Encoded protein: CASGSGQGNGNTIYF. Supplemented by reference TRBV12-5 and TRBJ1-3, the full variable domain reads DARVTQTPRHKVTEMGQEVTMRCQPILGHNTVFWYRQTMMQGLELLAYFRNRAPLDDSGMPKDRFSAEMPDATLATLKIQPSEPRDSAVYFCASGSGQGNGNTIYFGEGSWLTVV.

This clonotype was detected a few times. V gene TRBV27 combines with J gene TRBJ2-5, with D perhaps given as TRBD1 or TRBD2 (7 bases each). The J call may not be correct, given that the DNA end is closer to TRBJ2-7. CDR1 is MNHEY, CDR2 SMNVEV, per germline (reference sequence). The CDR3 has 15 amino acids. CDR3 nucleotides: TGTGCCAGCAGTTTAAGGGAGGGGGCTCCCTACGAGCAGTACTTC. Translating gives CASSLREGAPYEQYF.

This chain uses TRBV20-1 with TRBJ1-6, with D perhaps TRBD1 (6 bases). CDR3 length equals 15 residues. The V gene's germline CDR1 is DFQATT and CDR2 SNEGSKA (reference sequence). V shed 5 bases and J shed 5 bases, with 16 bases lying between them. The CDR3 sequence is CSAGQRGSNNSPLHF. Written as DNA, the CDR3 is TGCAGTGCTGGACAAAGGGGGTCGAATAATTCACCCCTCCACTTT.

The chain uses TRBV2 and TRBJ2-2; D unresolved. The CDR3 has 15 residues. Trimming removed 0 bases from V and 8 bases from J, with 13 bases in between. The germline V gene encodes CDR1 SNHLY and CDR2 FYNNEI. The CDR3 coding sequence is TGTGCCAGCAGTGAAGCTTCGCGACGTGGGGGGGAGCTGTTTTTT. It specifies CASSEASRRGGELFF.

This clonotype was seen once. The chain joins TRBV7-9 to TRBJ2-6; no definite D call. This CDR3 has 16 residues. V dropped 5 bases and J dropped 0 bases, with 11 bases sitting between them. CDR1 is SEHNR, CDR2 FQNEAQ, per germline (reference sequence). The CDR3 here is CASSPNPVSGANVLTF. The CDR3 nucleotides are TGTGCCAGCAGCCCCAACCCCGTCTCTGGGGCCAACGTCCTGACTTTC.

This clonotype was seen more than once but under ten times. The rearrangement links TRBV12-3 or TRBV12-4 to TRBJ2-5; TRBD2 agrees at 13 bases. The end of the DNA aligns better with TRBJ2-7, so the J call may be wrong. The CDR3 is 17 residues long. Here the CDR3 DNA reads TGTGCCAGCAGTGTGACTAGCGGGAGGTTACGGTCCTACGAGCAGTACTTC. Residues: CASSVTSGRLRSYEQYF.